This TCR beta chain emerged from a study of Ad26.COV2.S vaccination and SARS-CoV-2 variants. Germline V gene data show CDR1 as MNHEY and CDR2 as SVGAGI. After removal of 7 bases from V and 2 bases from J, the junction contained 2 bases not matched to a gene. This CDR3 is built from 14 residues. The protocol was immunoSEQ multiplex PCR, while the TCRdb copy is restricted to in-frame clones and leaves out a portion. There are fewer than 900,000 clones in the sample; roughly 90% occur only once, and about 1.5% lies in the top ten. Regarding treatment: 15 to 20 received Ad26.COV2.S at low or high dose, single or two shots; roughly 5 received placebo; per-sample allocation not given. Sampling occurred on day 63 after the first vaccine or placebo injection.

J is TRBJ2-4 and V is TRBV6-5; TRBD1 matches 10 bases. The clonotype was recovered from a person aged 18-65 years who received the Ad26.COV2.S COVID-19 vaccine or a placebo. The specimen comprised peripheral blood, sampled in a trial of Ad26.COV2.S vaccine versus placebo. The CDR3 DNA reads as TGTGCCAGCACCGACAGGGGGCCCAAAAACATTCAGTACTTC. Translating gives CASTDRGPKNIQYF.